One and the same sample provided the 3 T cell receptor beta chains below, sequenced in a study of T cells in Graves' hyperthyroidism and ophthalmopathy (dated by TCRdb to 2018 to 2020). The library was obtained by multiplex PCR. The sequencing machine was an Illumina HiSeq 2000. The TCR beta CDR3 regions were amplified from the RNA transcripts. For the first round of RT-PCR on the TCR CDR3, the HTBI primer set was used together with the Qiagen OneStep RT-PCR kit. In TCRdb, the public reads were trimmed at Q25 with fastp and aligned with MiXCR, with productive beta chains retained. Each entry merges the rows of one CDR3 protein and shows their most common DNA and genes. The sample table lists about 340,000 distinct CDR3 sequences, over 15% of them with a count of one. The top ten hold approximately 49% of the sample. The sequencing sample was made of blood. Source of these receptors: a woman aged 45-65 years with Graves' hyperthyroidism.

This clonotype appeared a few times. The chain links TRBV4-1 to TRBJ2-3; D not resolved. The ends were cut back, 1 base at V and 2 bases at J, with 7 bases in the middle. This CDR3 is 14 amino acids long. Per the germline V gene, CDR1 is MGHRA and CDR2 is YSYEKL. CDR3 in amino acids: CASSQASSTDTQYF. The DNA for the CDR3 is TGCGCCAGCAGCCAAGCCAGCTCCACAGATACGCAGTATTTT.

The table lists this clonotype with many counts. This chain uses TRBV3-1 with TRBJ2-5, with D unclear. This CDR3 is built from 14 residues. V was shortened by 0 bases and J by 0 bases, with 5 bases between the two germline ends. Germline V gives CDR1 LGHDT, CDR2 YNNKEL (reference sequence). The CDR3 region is CASSQEGYQETQYF. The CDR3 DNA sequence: TGTGCCAGCAGCCAAGAAGGCTACCAAGAGACCCAGTACTTC.

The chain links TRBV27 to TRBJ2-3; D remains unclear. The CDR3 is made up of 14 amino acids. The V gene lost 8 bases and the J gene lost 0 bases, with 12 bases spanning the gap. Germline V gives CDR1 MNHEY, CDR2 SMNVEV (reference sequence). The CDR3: CASGTGPSTDTQYF. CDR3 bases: TGTGCCAGCGGCACCGGTCCTAGCACAGATACGCAGTATTTT.